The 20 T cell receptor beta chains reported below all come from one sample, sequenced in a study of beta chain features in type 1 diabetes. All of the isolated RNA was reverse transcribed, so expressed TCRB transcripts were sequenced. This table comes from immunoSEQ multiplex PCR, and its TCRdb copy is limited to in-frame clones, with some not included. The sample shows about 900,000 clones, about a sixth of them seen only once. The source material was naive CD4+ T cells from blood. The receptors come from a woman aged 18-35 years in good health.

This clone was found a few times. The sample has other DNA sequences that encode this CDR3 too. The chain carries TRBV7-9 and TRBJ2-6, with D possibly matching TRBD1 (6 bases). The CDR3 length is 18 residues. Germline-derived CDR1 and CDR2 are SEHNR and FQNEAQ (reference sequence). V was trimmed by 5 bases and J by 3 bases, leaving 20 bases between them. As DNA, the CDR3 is TGTGCCAGCAGCGTTAATCACGGGACACCTGATGGGGCCAACGTCCTGACTTTC. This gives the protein CASSVNHGTPDGANVLTF.

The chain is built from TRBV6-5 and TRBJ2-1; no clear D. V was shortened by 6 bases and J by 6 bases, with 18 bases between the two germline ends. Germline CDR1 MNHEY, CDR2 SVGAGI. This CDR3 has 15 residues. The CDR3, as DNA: TGTGCCAGCAGCTCCTACAGAAGTAGGGTCAATGAGCAGTTCTTC. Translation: CASSSYRSRVNEQFF.

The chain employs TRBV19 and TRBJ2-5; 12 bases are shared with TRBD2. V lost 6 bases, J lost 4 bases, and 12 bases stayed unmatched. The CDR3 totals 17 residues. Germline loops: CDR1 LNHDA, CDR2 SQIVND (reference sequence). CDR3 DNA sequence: TGTGCCAGTAGCTCCTGGAGGAGGGGACTAGCGGGAGAGACCCAGTACTTC. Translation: CASSSWRRGLAGETQYF.

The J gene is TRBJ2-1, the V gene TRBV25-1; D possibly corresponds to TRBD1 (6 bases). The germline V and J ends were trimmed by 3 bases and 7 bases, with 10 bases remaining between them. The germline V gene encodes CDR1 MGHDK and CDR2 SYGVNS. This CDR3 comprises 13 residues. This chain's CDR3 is CASSEDQGNEQFF. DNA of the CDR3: TGTGCCAGCAGTGAGGACCAGGGGAATGAGCAGTTCTTC.

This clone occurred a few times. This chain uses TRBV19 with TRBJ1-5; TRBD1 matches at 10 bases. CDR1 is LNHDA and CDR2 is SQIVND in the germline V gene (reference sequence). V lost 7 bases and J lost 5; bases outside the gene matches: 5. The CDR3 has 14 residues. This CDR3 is CASTPGQGYQPQHF. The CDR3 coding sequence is TGTGCCAGTACCCCGGGACAGGGGTATCAGCCCCAGCATTTT. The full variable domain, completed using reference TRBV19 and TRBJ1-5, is DGGITQSPKYLFRKEGQNVTLSCEQNLNHDAMYWYRQDPGQGLRLIYYSQIVNDFQKGDIAEGYSVSREKKESFPLTVTSAQKNPTAFYLCASTPGQGYQPQHFGDGTRLSIL.

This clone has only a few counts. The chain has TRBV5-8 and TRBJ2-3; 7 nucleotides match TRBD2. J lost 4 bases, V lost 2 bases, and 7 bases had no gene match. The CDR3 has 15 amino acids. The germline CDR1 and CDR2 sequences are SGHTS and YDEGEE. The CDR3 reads CASSLAGRVPDTQYF. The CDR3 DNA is TGTGCCAGCAGCTTAGCGGGAAGGGTACCAGATACGCAGTATTTT.

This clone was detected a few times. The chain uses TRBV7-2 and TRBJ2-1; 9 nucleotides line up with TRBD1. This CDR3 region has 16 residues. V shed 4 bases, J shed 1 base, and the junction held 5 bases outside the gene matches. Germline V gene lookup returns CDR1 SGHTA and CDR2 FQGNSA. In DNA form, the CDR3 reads TGTGCCAGCAGCTCCGCCGGGACAGGGTCCTACAATGAGCAGTTCTTC. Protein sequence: CASSSAGTGSYNEQFF.

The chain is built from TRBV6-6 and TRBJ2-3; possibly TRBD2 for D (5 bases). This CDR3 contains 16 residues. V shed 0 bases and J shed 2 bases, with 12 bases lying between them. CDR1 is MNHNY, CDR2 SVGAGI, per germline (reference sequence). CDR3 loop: CASSYSSSSFTDTQYF. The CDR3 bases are TGTGCCAGCAGTTACTCGTCTAGCTCTTTCACAGATACGCAGTATTTT.

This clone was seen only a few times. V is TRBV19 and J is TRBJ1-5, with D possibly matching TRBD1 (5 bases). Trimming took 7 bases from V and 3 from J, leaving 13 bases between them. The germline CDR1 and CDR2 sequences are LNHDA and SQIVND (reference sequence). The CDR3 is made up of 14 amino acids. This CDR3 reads CASTYRGDNQPQHF. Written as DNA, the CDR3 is TGTGCCAGTACCTATCGAGGGGACAATCAGCCCCAGCATTTT.

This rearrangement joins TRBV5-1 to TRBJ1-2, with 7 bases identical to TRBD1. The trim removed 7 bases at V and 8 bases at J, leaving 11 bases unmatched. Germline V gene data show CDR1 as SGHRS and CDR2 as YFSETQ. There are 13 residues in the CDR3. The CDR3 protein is CASSPGDSRGYTF. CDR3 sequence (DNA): TGCGCCAGCTCTCCAGGGGACAGCCGAGGCTACACCTTC. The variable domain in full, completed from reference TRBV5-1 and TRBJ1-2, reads KAGVTQTPRYLIKTRGQQVTLSCSPISGHRSVSWYQQTPGQGLQFLFEYFSETQRNKGNFPGRFSGRQFSNSRSEMNVSTLELGDSALYLCASSPGDSRGYTFGSGTRLTVV.

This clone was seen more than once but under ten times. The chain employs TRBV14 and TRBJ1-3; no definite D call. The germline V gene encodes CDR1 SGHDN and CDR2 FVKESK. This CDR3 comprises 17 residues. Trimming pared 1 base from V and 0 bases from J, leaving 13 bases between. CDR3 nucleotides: TGTGCCAGCAGCCAAGTCCCCAACTGGAACTCTGGAAACACCATATATTTT. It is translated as CASSQVPNWNSGNTIYF.

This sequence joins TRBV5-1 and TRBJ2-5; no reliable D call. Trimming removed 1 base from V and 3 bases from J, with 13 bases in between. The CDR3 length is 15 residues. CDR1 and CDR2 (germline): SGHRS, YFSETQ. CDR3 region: CASSLMAAREETQYF. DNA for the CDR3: TGCGCCAGCAGCTTGATGGCGGCTAGGGAAGAGACCCAGTACTTC.

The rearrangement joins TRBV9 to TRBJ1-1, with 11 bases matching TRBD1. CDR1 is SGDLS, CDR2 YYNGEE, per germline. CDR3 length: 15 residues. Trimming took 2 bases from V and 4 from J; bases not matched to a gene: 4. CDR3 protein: CASSVLGTGGTEAFF. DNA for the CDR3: TGTGCCAGCAGCGTCCTGGGGACAGGGGGCACTGAAGCTTTCTTT.

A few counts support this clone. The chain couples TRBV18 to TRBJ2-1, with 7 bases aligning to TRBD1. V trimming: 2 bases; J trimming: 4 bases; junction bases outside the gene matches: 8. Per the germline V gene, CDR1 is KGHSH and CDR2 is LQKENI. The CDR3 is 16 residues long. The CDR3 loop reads CASSPARGTAYNEQFF. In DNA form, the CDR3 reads TGTGCCAGCTCACCAGCCCGTGGGACAGCTTACAATGAGCAGTTCTTC.

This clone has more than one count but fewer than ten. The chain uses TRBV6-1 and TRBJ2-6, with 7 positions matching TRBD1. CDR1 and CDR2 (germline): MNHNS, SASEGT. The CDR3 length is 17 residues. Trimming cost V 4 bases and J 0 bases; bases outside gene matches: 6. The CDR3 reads CASSGRDSFSGANVLTF. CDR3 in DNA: TGTGCCAGCAGTGGTCGGGACAGCTTCTCTGGGGCCAACGTCCTGACTTTC.

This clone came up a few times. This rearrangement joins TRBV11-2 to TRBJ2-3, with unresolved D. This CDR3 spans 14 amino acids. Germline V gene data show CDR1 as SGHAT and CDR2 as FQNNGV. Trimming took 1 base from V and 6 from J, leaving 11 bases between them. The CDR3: CASSLGAVRDTQYF. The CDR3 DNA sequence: TGTGCCAGCAGCTTAGGTGCAGTAAGGGATACGCAGTATTTT.

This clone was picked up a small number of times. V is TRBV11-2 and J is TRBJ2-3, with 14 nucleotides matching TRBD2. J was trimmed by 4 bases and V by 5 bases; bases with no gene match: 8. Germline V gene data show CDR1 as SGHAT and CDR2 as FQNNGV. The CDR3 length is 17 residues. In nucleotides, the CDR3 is TGTGCCAGCAGCCCTCGACTAGCGGGAGGGAGGGCAGATACGCAGTATTTT. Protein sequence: CASSPRLAGGRADTQYF.

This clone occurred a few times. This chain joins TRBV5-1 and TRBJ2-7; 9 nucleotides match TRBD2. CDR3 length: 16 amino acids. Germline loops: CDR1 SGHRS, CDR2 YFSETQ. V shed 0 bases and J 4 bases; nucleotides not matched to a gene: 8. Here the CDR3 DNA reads TGCGCCAGCAGCTTGGTCTTGGCTAGCGGGATTTACGAGCAGTACTTC. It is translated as CASSLVLASGIYEQYF.

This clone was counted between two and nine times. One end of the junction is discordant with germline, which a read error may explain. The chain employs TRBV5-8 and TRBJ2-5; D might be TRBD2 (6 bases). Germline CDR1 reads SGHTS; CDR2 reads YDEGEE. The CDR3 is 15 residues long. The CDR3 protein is CASSQNPGLGETQYF. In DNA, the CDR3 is TGCGCCAGCAGCCAAAACCCGGGACTGGGAGAGACCCAGTACTTC.

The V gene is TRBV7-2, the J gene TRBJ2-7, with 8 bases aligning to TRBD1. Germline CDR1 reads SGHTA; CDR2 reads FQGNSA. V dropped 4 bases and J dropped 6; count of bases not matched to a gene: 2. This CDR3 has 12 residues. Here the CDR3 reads CASSSGGAEQYF. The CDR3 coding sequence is TGTGCCAGCAGCTCAGGGGGCGCCGAGCAGTACTTC.